Presented here are 6 T cell receptor beta chains from one specimen sequenced in a study of shared clonotypes between healthy human individuals. TCRdb's copy holds only in-frame clones and misses some; the assay was immunoSEQ multiplex PCR. The sample lists approximately 2.5 million clones; 90% to 95% were seen once. Sequencing was performed on naive CD4+ T cells sorted from blood. Subset noted: CD45RA+ positively selected. These receptors came from a man aged 18 to 29 in good health.

This chain uses TRBV5-1 with TRBJ1-4; D gene uncertain. The CDR3 sequence is 13 residues long. V was cut by 0 bases and J by 7 bases, with 7 bases left in between. The V gene's germline CDR1 is SGHRS and CDR2 YFSETQ. CDR3 in amino acids: CASSLGVGEKLFF. The CDR3 DNA reads TGCGCCAGCAGCTTGGGAGTAGGTGAAAAACTGTTTTTT.

V gene TRBV14 combines with J gene TRBJ2-3; no clear D gene. The CDR3 loop spans 12 amino acids. Trimming left V 1 base short and J 9 bases short, with 8 bases between. CDR1 SGHDN and CDR2 FVKESK come from the germline V gene. In DNA form, the CDR3 reads TGTGCCAGCAGCCAAGTGGTGGGCACGCAGTATTTT. As protein: CASSQVVGTQYF.

Concerning this clone itself: At the DNA level, this CDR3 is encoded by other sequences in the same sample as well. The J gene is TRBJ2-3, the V gene TRBV5-4; 7 bases map to TRBD2. The junction had 5 bases not matched to a gene; V was cut back by 3 bases and J by 1 base. CDR1 is SGHNT, CDR2 YYREEE, per germline (reference sequence). This CDR3 has 15 amino acids. CDR3 DNA sequence: TGTGCCAGCAGCTCCGGGGGGTCCGGCACAGATACGCAGTATTTT. Encoded protein: CASSSGGSGTDTQYF.

The chain is built from TRBV5-5 and TRBJ1-5; 9 bases are a match to TRBD1. The V and J ends lost 0 bases and 6 bases, in that order; junction bases with no gene match: 4. Germline V gene data show CDR1 as SGHKS and CDR2 as YYEKEE (reference sequence). The CDR3 is 15 residues long. The DNA for the CDR3 is TGTGCCAGCAGCTTGGCTGGGACAGGGCGTCAGCCCCAGCATTTT. It specifies CASSLAGTGRQPQHF.

The V call is TRBV27, the J call TRBJ2-7; the D call may be TRBD1 or TRBD2 (7 bases each). CDR3 length equals 14 residues. Germline loops: CDR1 MNHEY, CDR2 SMNVEV (reference sequence). V was shortened by 3 bases and J by 4 bases, with 13 bases between the two germline ends. The CDR3 sequence: CASSLKQGGYEQYF. CDR3 DNA sequence: TGTGCCAGCAGTTTGAAGCAGGGGGGGTACGAGCAGTACTTC.

The rearrangement joins TRBV18 to TRBJ2-2; no clear D. This CDR3 has 14 amino acids. The germline gives CDR1 KGHSH, CDR2 LQKENI. Between the trimmed V and J ends, which lost 3 bases and 4 bases, there was a span of 9 bases. CDR3 coding DNA: TGTGCCAGCTCACCGTGGTCGGGCACCGGGGAGCTGTTTTTT. Its protein is CASSPWSGTGELFF. The full variable domain, its missing parts supplied by reference TRBV18 and TRBJ2-2, is NAGVMQNPRHLVRRRGQEARLRCSPMKGHSHVYWYRQLPEEGLKFMVYLQKENIIDESGMPKERFSAEFPKEGPSILRIQQVVRGDSAAYFCASSPWSGTGELFFGEGSRLTVL.